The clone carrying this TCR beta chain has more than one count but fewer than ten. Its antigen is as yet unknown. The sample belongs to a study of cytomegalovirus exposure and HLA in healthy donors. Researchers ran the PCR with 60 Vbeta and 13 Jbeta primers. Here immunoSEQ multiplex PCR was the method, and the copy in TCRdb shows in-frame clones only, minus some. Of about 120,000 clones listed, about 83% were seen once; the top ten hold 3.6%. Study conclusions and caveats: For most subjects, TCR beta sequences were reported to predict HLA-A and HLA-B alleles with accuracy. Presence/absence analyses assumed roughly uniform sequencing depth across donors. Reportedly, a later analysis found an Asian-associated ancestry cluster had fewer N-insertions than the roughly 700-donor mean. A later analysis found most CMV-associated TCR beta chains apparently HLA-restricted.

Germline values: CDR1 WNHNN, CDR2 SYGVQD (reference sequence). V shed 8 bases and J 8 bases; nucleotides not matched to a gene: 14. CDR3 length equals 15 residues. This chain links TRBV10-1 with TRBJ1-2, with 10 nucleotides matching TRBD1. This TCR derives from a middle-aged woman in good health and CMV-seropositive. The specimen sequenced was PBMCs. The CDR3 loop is CASSPGTGAIVGYTF. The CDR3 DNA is TGCGCCAGCTCCCCCGGGACAGGGGCAATCGTGGGCTACACCTTC.